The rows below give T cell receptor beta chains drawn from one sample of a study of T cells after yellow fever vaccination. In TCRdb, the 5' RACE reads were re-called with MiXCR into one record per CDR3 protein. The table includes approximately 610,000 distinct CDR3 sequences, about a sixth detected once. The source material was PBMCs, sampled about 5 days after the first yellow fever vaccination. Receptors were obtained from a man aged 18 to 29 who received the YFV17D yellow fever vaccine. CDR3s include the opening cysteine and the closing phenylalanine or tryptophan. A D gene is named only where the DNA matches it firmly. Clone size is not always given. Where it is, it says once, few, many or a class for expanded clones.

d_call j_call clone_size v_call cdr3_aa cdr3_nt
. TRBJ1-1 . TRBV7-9 CASSMDRGTEAFF TGTGCCAGCAGCATGGACAGAGGCACTGAAGCTTTCTTT
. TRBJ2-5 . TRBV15 CATSRPIELVKTQYF TGTGCCACCAGCAGACCCATAGAATTGGTGAAGACCCAGTACTTC
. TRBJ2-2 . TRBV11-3 CASSWRTGATPSELFF TGTGCCAGCAGCTGGAGAACCGGGGCCACACCGTCGGAGCTGTTTTTT
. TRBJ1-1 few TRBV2 CASRARGAEAFF TGTGCCAGCAGAGCTCGGGGGGCTGAAGCTTTCTTT
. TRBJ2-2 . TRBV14 CASSQAVTGELFF TGTGCCAGCAGCCAAGCGGTTACCGGGGAGCTGTTTTTT
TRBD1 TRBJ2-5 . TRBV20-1 CSAIRFGTDQETQYF TGCAGTGCCATCAGGTTTGGGACAGACCAAGAGACCCAGTACTTC
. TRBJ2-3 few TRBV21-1 CASSKEVGTDTQYF TGTGCCAGCAGCAAAGAGGTGGGCACAGATACGCAGTATTTT
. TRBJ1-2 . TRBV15 CATSRAREPDGYTF TGTGCCACCAGCAGAGCAAGGGAACCGGATGGCTACACCTTC
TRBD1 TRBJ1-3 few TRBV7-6 CASSSVGQGNTIYF TGTGCCAGCAGCTCAGTGGGACAGGGAAACACCATATATTTT
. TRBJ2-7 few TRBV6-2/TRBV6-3 CASSYGAGPYEQYF TGTGCCAGCAGTTACGGGGCGGGCCCCTACGAGCAGTACTTC
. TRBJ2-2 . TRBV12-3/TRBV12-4 CASRNANTGELFF TGTGCCAGCAGAAACGCGAACACCGGGGAGCTGTTTTTT
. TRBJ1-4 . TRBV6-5 CASSYSGQSGEKLFF TGTGCCAGCAGTTACTCCGGACAGTCTGGCGAAAAACTGTTTTTT
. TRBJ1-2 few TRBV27 CASSLTGTPAPYGYTF TGTGCCAGCAGTTTGACCGGGACCCCAGCCCCCTATGGCTACACCTTC
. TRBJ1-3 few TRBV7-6 CASSDRVGGSGNTIYF TGTGCCAGCAGCGACCGGGTAGGAGGCTCTGGAAACACCATATATTTT
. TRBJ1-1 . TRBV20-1 CSAVSNPGTEAFF TGCAGTGCCGTATCCAACCCCGGCACTGAAGCTTTCTTT
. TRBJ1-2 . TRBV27 CASSPSFPVPNYGYTF TGTGCCAGCAGTCCAAGTTTCCCCGTTCCTAACTATGGCTACACCTTC
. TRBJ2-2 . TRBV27 CASRSNSQGRRAGELFF TGTGCCAGCAGATCCAATTCTCAGGGAAGGCGGGCCGGGGAGCTGTTTTTT
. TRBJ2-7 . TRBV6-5 CASSYGGLSSYEQYF TGTGCCAGCAGTTACGGCGGGTTGAGCTCCTACGAGCAGTACTTC
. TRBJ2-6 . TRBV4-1 CASSQGTFSSGANVLTF TGCGCCAGCAGCCAAGGGACTTTTAGCTCTGGGGCCAACGTCCTGACTTTC
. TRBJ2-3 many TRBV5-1 CASSLELAGRGQYF TGCGCCAGCAGCTTGGAGTTGGCAGGGAGAGGGCAGTATTTT
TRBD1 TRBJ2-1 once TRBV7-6 CASSLGTGTSYNEQFF TGTGCCAGCAGCCTCGGGACAGGTACCTCCTACAATGAGCAGTTCTTC
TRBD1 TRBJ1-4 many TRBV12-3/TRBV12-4 CASTLTGMGEKLFF TGTGCCAGCACCTTGACAGGGATGGGTGAAAAACTGTTTTTT
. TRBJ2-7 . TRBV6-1 CASSEAPDFSYEQYF TGTGCCAGCAGTGAAGCCCCGGACTTTTCCTACGAGCAGTACTTC
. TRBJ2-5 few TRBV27 CASSLTSPKTQYF TGTGCCAGCAGTTTAACTTCCCCCAAGACCCAGTACTTC
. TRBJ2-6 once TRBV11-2 CASSLGVVRLSGANVLTF TGTGCCAGCAGCTTAGGCGTCGTGCGCCTTTCTGGGGCCAACGTCCTGACTTTC
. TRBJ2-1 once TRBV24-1 CATSTGWGEQFF TGTGCCACCAGTACAGGGTGGGGAGAGCAGTTCTTC
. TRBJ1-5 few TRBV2 CASSDDRFSNQPQHF TGTGCCAGCAGCGACGACAGGTTTAGCAATCAGCCCCAGCATTTT
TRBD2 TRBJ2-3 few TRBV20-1 CSALLAVRDTQYF TGCAGTGCTCTACTAGCGGTACGGGATACGCAGTATTTT
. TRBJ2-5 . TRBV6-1 CASFPGTDFQETQYF TGTGCCAGCTTTCCCGGGACCGACTTCCAAGAGACCCAGTACTTC
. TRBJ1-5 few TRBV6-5 CASSYSNGDPQHF TGTGCCAGCAGTTACTCGAACGGCGATCCCCAGCATTTT
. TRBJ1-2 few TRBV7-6 CASSPGAGGYTF TGTGCCAGCAGCCCAGGGGCCGGGGGCTACACCTTC
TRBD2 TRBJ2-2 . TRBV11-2 CASSLQPGLDITGELFF TGTGCCAGCAGCCTGCAACCGGGACTAGACATCACCGGGGAGCTGTTTTTT
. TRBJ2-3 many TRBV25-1 CASSEWVGARTDTQYF TGTGCCAGCAGTGAATGGGTGGGGGCCCGCACAGATACGCAGTATTTT
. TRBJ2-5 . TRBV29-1 CSAYPRAGGETQYF TGCAGCGCTTACCCCAGGGCAGGGGGGGAGACCCAGTACTTC
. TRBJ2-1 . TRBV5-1 CASSLVTRGAGEQFF TGCGCCAGCAGCTTGGTCACTAGAGGCGCGGGTGAGCAGTTCTTC
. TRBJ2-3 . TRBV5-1 CASRKEISTDTQYF TGCGCCAGCAGAAAAGAGATTAGCACAGATACGCAGTATTTT
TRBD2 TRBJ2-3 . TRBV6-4 CASSDEAGGPTDTQYF TGTGCCAGCAGTGACGAAGCGGGGGGGCCGACAGATACGCAGTATTTT
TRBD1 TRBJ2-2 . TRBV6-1 CASRIQGAGELFF TGTGCCAGCAGAATACAGGGGGCCGGGGAGCTGTTTTTT
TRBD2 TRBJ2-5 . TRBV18 CASSPPGGSGHQETQYF TGTGCCAGCTCACCCCCGGGAGGTTCGGGCCACCAAGAGACCCAGTACTTC
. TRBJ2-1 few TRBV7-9 CASSEPGYYNEQFF TGTGCCAGCAGCGAGCCGGGGTACTACAATGAGCAGTTCTTC
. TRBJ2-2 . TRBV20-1 CSARDHHTNTGELFF TGCAGTGCTAGAGATCACCATACTAACACCGGGGAGCTGTTTTTT
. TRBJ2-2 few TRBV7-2 CASRLIQGGTGELFF TGTGCCAGCAGATTAATACAGGGCGGTACCGGGGAGCTGTTTTTT
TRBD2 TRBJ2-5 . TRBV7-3 CASSSQAGAGETQYF TGTGCCAGCAGCTCTCAAGCGGGGGCCGGGGAGACCCAGTACTTC
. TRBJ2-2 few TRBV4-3 CASSQDRDWAGELFF TGCGCCAGCAGCCAAGACAGGGATTGGGCCGGGGAGCTGTTTTTT
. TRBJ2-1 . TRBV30 CAWADSDNEQFF TGTGCCTGGGCGGACAGCGACAATGAGCAGTTCTTC
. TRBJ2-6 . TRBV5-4 CASSLFSSGANVLTF TGTGCCAGCAGCTTGTTTAGCTCTGGGGCCAACGTCCTGACTTTC
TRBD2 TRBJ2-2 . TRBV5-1 CASSPRDYLGELFF TGCGCCAGCAGCCCCCGGGACTATCTGGGGGAGCTGTTTTTT
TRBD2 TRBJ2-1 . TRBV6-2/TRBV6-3 CASSDPTSGGRQFF TGTGCCAGCAGCGACCCGACTAGCGGGGGCCGCCAGTTCTTC
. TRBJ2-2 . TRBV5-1 CASSLSLPTPGELFF TGCGCCAGCAGCTTGTCCTTACCCACGCCCGGGGAGCTGTTTTTT
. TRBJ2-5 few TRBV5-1 CASSLWTTQETQYF TGCGCCAGCAGCTTGTGGACTACCCAAGAGACCCAGTACTTC
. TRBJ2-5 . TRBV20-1 CSARDLQFETQYF TGCAGTGCTAGAGATCTTCAGTTCGAGACCCAGTACTTC
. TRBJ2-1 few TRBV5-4 CASRGADRSFF TGTGCCAGCAGGGGCGCCGACAGGAGCTTCTTC
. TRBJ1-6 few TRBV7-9 CASSPPSNFNSPLHF TGTGCCAGCAGCCCCCCCAGCAACTTTAATTCACCCCTCCACTTT
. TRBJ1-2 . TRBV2 CASRTGYYYGYTF TGTGCCAGCCGAACAGGGTATTACTATGGCTACACCTTC
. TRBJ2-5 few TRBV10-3 CAISEAFQETQYF TGTGCCATCAGTGAAGCATTCCAAGAGACCCAGTACTTC
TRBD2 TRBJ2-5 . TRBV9 CASGRSGVQETQYF TGTGCCAGCGGGCGTAGCGGGGTCCAAGAGACCCAGTACTTC
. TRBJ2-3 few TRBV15 CATSRAAGVTDTQYF TGTGCCACCAGCAGAGCCGCCGGGGTGACAGATACGCAGTATTTT
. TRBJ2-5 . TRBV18 CASSRLASPGTQYF TGTGCCAGCTCACGTCTAGCGAGTCCGGGGACCCAGTACTTC
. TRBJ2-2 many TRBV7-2 CASSPPWGTSNTGELFF TGTGCCAGCAGCCCCCCCTGGGGGACTTCAAACACCGGGGAGCTGTTTTTT